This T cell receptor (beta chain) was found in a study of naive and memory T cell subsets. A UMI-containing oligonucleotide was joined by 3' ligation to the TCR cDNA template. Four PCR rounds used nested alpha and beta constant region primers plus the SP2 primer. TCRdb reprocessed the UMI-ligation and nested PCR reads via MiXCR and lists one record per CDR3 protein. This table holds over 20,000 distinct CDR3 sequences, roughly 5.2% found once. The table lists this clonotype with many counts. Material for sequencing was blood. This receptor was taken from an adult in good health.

The CDR3 region has the DNA TGTGCCAGCAGCTCCGGGACTAGGAACTCCTACGAGCAGTACTTC. It translates to CASSSGTRNSYEQYF. The J gene is TRBJ2-7, the V gene TRBV7-9; the match to TRBD2 covers 8 bases. In germline, CDR1 is SEHNR, CDR2 FQNEAQ (reference sequence). The V and J ends lost 4 bases and 0 bases, in that order; junction bases with no gene match: 5. The CDR3 is made up of 15 amino acids.